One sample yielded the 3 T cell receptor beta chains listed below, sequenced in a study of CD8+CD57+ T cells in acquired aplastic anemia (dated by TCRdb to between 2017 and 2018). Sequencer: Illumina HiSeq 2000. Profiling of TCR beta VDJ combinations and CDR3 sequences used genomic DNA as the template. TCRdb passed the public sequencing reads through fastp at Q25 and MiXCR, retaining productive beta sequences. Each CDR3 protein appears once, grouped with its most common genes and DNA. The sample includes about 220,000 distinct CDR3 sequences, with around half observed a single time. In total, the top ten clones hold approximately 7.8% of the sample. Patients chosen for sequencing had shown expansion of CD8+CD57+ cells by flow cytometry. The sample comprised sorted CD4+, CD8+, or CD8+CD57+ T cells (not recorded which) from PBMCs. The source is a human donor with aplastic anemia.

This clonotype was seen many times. CDR3 loop: CATSRAAGTDTQYF. CDR3 sequence (DNA): TGTGCCACCAGCAGAGCCGCGGGGACTGATACGCAGTATTTT. V is TRBV15 and J is TRBJ2-3, with D tentatively TRBD2 (6 bases). The V gene's germline CDR1 is LNHNV and CDR2 YYDKDF (reference sequence). Trimming left V 1 base short and J 6 bases short, with 11 bases between. The CDR3 runs 14 residues.

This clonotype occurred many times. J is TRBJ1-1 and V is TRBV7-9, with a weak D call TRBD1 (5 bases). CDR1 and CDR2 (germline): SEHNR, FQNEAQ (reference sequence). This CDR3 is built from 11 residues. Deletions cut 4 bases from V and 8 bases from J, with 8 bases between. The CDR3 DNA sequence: TGTGCCAGCAGCTACGACAGAGAAGCTTTCTTT. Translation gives CASSYDREAFF.

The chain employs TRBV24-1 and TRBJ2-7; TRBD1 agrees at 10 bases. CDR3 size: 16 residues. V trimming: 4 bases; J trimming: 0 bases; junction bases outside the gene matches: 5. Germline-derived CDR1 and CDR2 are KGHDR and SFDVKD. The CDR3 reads CATSETGTGASYEQYF. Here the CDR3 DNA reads TGTGCCACCAGTGAGACCGGGACAGGGGCCTCCTACGAGCAGTACTTC.